The clone carrying this T cell receptor beta chain came up a few times. What it recognizes is unknown. These data come from a study of T cells in Graves' hyperthyroidism and ophthalmopathy. As for the study in general: Peripheral blood was obtained at initial diagnosis, preceding any treatment.

TCR beta CDR3 sequences were amplified from RNA transcripts. RT-PCR in the first round (using the HTBI primer set) targeted the TCR CDR3. TCRdb passed the multiplex PCR reads through MiXCR, listing each CDR3 protein once. The sample holds under 450,000 distinct CDR3 sequences, 15% to 18% seen once. Stable Graves' hyperthyroidism denoted no ophthalmopathy progression over 18 months. From germline, CDR1 is ENHRY and CDR2 SYGVKD. Trimming removed 8 bases at V and 2 bases at J, with 10 bases between. The CDR3 extends over 13 amino acids. Study-level points and caveats: Stable hyperthyroidism and ophthalmopathy were separated using 13 V-J signatures.

The clonotype was recovered from a woman in her late teens or twenties with Graves' hyperthyroidism. The sample comprised blood. The chain has TRBV10-3 and TRBJ1-3; D unresolved. The DNA for the CDR3 is TGTGCCATCCGTCTAGGGACTGGAAACACCATATATTTT. Its protein product is CAIRLGTGNTIYF.